Presented here are 6 T cell receptor beta chains from one specimen sequenced in a study of blood T cell repertoires in COVID-19. Profiled with immunoSEQ multiplex PCR; TCRdb holds only in-frame clones, not every one. The sample yields some 200,000 clones, more than 70% seen once. Sample: peripheral blood. The receptor source for this set is a man in his forties with active or convalescent COVID-19.

The count of this clone is one. The chain links TRBV27 to TRBJ1-5; D gene ambiguous. V was trimmed by 8 bases and J by 7 bases, leaving 18 bases between them. The CDR3 has 14 residues. Germline-derived CDR1 and CDR2 are MNHEY and SMNVEV (reference sequence). The CDR3 is CASWEMGGHQPQHF. The DNA of the CDR3 is TGTGCCAGCTGGGAAATGGGAGGGCACCAGCCCCAGCATTTT.

The chain combines TRBV7-9 with TRBJ2-5, with 7 bases lining up with TRBD1. The CDR3 spans 17 residues. Germline trimming cut 4 bases from V and 2 bases from J; bases unmatched to any gene: 13. Per germline, CDR1 SEHNR and CDR2 FQNEAQ (reference sequence). This chain's CDR3 is CASSSRSGQLIQETQYF. CDR3 nucleotide sequence: TGTGCCAGCAGCTCGAGATCGGGACAGCTAATACAAGAGACCCAGTACTTC.

The rearrangement links TRBV20-1 to TRBJ2-3; a weak D match, TRBD2 (6 bases). The ends were cut back, 7 bases at V and 4 bases at J, with 9 bases in the middle. The germline V gene has CDR1 DFQATT and CDR2 SNEGSKA (reference sequence). This CDR3 is 11 amino acids long. The CDR3 sequence: CSGLGADTQYF. The CDR3 coding sequence is TGCAGTGGACTAGGCGCAGATACGCAGTATTTT.

In nucleotides, the CDR3 is TGTGCCAGTAGTATTTTGTCGACAGGACGGAATTCACCCCTCCACTTT. Translating gives CASSILSTGRNSPLHF. The J gene is TRBJ1-6, the V gene TRBV19, with D possibly being TRBD1 (6 bases). Deletions cut 3 bases from V and 7 bases from J, with 16 bases between. Germline CDR1 LNHDA, CDR2 SQIVND (reference sequence). CDR3 size: 16 residues.

The chain is built from TRBV5-4 and TRBJ2-1; no clear D. The CDR3 has 15 amino acids. V lost 0 bases and J lost 1, with 8 bases in between. Per the germline V gene, CDR1 is SGHNT and CDR2 is YYREEE (reference sequence). CDR3 DNA: TGTGCCAGCAGCTTGGCAATAGCATCCTACAATGAGCAGTTCTTC. The encoded protein is CASSLAIASYNEQFF.

This chain connects TRBV5-1 to TRBJ2-7; TRBD1 matches 11 bases. This CDR3 has 15 amino acids. Germline loops: CDR1 SGHRS, CDR2 YFSETQ. The trim removed 4 bases at V and 1 base at J, leaving 4 bases unmatched. The CDR3 sequence is CASSRGQGASYEQYF. The CDR3 nucleotides are TGCGCCAGCAGCCGCGGACAGGGGGCGTCCTACGAGCAGTACTTC.